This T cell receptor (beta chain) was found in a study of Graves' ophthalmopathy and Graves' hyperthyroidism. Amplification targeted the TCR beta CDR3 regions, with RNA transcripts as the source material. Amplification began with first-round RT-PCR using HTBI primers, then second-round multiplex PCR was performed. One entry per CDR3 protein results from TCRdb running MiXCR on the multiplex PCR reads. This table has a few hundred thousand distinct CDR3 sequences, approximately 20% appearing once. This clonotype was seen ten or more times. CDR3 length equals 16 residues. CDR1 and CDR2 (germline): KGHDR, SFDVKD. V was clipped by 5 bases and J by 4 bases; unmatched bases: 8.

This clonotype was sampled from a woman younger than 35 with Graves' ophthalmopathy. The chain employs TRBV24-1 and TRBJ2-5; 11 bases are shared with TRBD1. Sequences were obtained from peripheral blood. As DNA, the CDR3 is TGTGCCACCAGTGTCTTCGGACAGGGGGCGAGAGAGACCCAGTACTTC. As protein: CATSVFGQGARETQYF.